The 22 T cell receptor beta chains listed next were all sequenced from one sample in a study of shared T cell receptors in the human thymus. TCRdb's copy holds only in-frame clones and misses some; the assay was immunoSEQ multiplex PCR. Of about 660,000 clones in the sample, around 87% were seen once. The sample also formed part of further work on human thymus T cells.

The material sequenced was thymocytes. All receptors derive from a boy in the first two years of life with a congenital heart defect.

The V call is TRBV4-3, the J call TRBJ2-7; 7 bases are a match to TRBD1. CDR3 size: 17 residues. V shed 0 bases and J 6 bases; nucleotides not matched to a gene: 14. Germline V gene data show CDR1 as LGHNA and CDR2 as YSLEER. The CDR3, as DNA: TGCGCCAGCAGCCAAGAAAGGACCGACAGGGCGAGGAGCGAGCAGTACTTC. Translating it yields CASSQERTDRARSEQYF.

This chain connects TRBV7-8 to TRBJ2-3; D unresolved. CDR1 SGHVS and CDR2 FQNEAQ come from the germline V gene. V lost 1 base and J 2 bases, leaving 13 bases between the germline ends. CDR3 length: 16 amino acids. DNA of the CDR3: TGTGCCAGCAGCTTAGGAGTGAGGTTATACACAGATACGCAGTATTTT. Its protein product is CASSLGVRLYTDTQYF. Full variable domain (rest looked up from reference TRBV7-8 and TRBJ2-3): GAGVSQSPRYKVAKRGQDVALRCDPISGHVSLFWYQQALGQGPEFLTYFQNEAQLDKSGLPSDRFFAERPEGSVSTLKIQRTQQEDSAVYLCASSLGVRLYTDTQYFGPGTRLTVL.

The gene calls are TRBV5-4 and TRBJ1-4; a possible D gene is TRBD1 (6 bases). V lost 2 bases to trimming and J lost 0 bases, with 14 bases between them. CDR1 and CDR2 from the germline V gene are SGHNT and YYREEE (reference sequence). This CDR3 contains 17 residues. The DNA for the CDR3 is TGTGCCAGCAGCTTCCCGAGACGGACAGCAACTAATGAAAAACTGTTTTTT. This gives the protein CASSFPRRTATNEKLFF.

The chain couples TRBV10-2 to TRBJ2-3; maybe TRBD2 (7 bases). Germline V gene lookup returns CDR1 WSHSY and CDR2 SAAADI. Trimming removed 7 bases at V and 3 bases at J, with 20 bases between. The CDR3 loop spans 16 amino acids. In DNA, the CDR3 is TGCGCCAGCACGGGGGAGCGGGAAAGGGGGACAGATACGCAGTATTTT. Residues: CASTGERERGTDTQYF.

The rearrangement joins TRBV4-2 to TRBJ2-7, with 7 bases matching TRBD1. Germline values: CDR1 LGHNA, CDR2 YNFKEQ. The CDR3 sequence is 18 residues long. V lost 2 bases, J lost 2 bases, and 15 bases stayed unmatched. CDR3 loop: CASSQYKGAGTVTYEQYF. The CDR3 nucleotides read TGTGCCAGCAGCCAATATAAGGGGGCCGGGACGGTGACCTACGAGCAGTACTTC.

A remark on this clone: Other nucleotide sequences in the sample specify the same CDR3. The chain uses TRBV7-2 and TRBJ1-1, with D uncertain. The CDR3 length is 14 residues. Trimming took 1 base from V and 2 from J, leaving 8 bases between them. The germline V gene encodes CDR1 SGHTA and CDR2 FQGNSA. This CDR3 is CASSLGRGNTEAFF. CDR3 nucleotides: TGTGCCAGCAGCTTAGGACGGGGAAACACTGAAGCTTTCTTT.

This chain links TRBV28 with TRBJ2-7, with 7 bases lining up with TRBD2. V trimming: 3 bases; J trimming: 7 bases; junction bases outside the gene matches: 3. The CDR3 length is 12 residues. Germline V CDR1 and CDR2: MDHEN, SYDVKM. Here the CDR3 reads CASSFVGGEQYF. The DNA for the CDR3 is TGTGCCAGCAGTTTCGTCGGGGGGGAGCAGTACTTC.

V and J are TRBV6-6 and TRBJ1-5; 8 bases are shared with TRBD1. The trim removed 2 bases at V and 6 bases at J, leaving 3 bases unmatched. Germline V gene data show CDR1 as MNHNY and CDR2 as SVGAGI (reference sequence). The CDR3 consists of 14 residues. The CDR3 sequence: CASSYDRGFQPQHF. CDR3 coding DNA: TGTGCCAGCAGTTACGACAGGGGTTTTCAGCCCCAGCATTTT.

This chain links TRBV5-6 with TRBJ1-2; no clear D. The CDR3 is 13 residues long. Germline V lookup: CDR1 SGHDT, CDR2 YYEEEE. V lost 2 bases and J lost 1, with 6 bases in between. The CDR3 spells CASSFPVNYGYTF. DNA for the CDR3: TGTGCCAGCAGCTTTCCGGTTAACTATGGCTACACCTTC.

This clone appeared a few times. The chain has TRBV4-1 and TRBJ1-1; 7 bases map to TRBD1. The CDR3 is 15 amino acids. With V trimmed by 4 bases and J by 4 bases, 9 bases remained unmatched. Germline CDR1 MGHRA, CDR2 YSYEKL. CDR3 bases: TGCGCCAGCAGCCTGAGGGTGACAGGGACCACTGAAGCTTTCTTT. It yields the protein CASSLRVTGTTEAFF.

V and J are TRBV5-8 and TRBJ1-3, with unresolved D. This CDR3 contains 14 residues. Germline V gene lookup returns CDR1 SGHTS and CDR2 YDEGEE. V was trimmed by 5 bases and J by 3 bases, leaving 12 bases between them. CDR3 in DNA: TGTGCCAGCAGGGCGGCCAGTAATGGAAACACCATATATTTT. Protein product: CASRAASNGNTIYF.

The chain links TRBV15 to TRBJ2-4; 10 bases line up with TRBD2. The V and J ends lost 0 bases and 2 bases, in that order; junction bases with no gene match: 13. Germline V gene lookup returns CDR1 LNHNV and CDR2 YYDKDF (reference sequence). This CDR3 has 20 amino acids. The CDR3 region is CATSRDKASGRFTPKNIQYF. CDR3 DNA sequence: TGTGCCACCAGCAGAGATAAGGCTAGCGGGAGATTTACTCCCAAAAACATTCAGTACTTC.

This chain joins TRBV10-2 and TRBJ2-7, with 11 bases fitting TRBD2. V lost 5 bases to trimming and J lost 5 bases; unmatched junction nucleotides: 8. Looked up from germline, CDR1 is WSHSY and CDR2 is SAAADI. The CDR3 length is 15 residues. CDR3 in DNA: TGCGCCAGCAGTCAACTAGCGGGAGTGCCCCACGAGCAGTACTTC. It yields the protein CASSQLAGVPHEQYF.

The chain recombines TRBV7-2 with TRBJ1-4; no clear D gene. Germline values: CDR1 SGHTA, CDR2 FQGNSA. V lost 5 bases, J lost 0 bases, and 19 bases lay in between. This CDR3 contains 18 residues. CDR3 residues: CASSAIRRVATTNEKLFF. Written as DNA, the CDR3 is TGTGCCAGCAGCGCCATCCGACGGGTCGCTACAACTAATGAAAAACTGTTTTTT.

The chain uses TRBV4-1 and TRBJ1-5, with 8 bases matching TRBD1. Germline CDR1 is MGHRA and CDR2 is YSYEKL. The CDR3 sequence is 18 residues long. V lost 0 bases and J lost 3; bases outside the gene matches: 10. CDR3 protein: CASSQEYMAGGHNQPQHF. As DNA, the CDR3 is TGCGCCAGCAGCCAAGAATATATGGCAGGGGGCCACAATCAGCCCCAGCATTTT.

The chain links TRBV5-6 to TRBJ2-1; 7 nucleotides align to TRBD2. V shed 4 bases and J 8 bases; nucleotides not matched to a gene: 15. The germline CDR1 and CDR2 sequences are SGHDT and YYEEEE. The CDR3 totals 16 residues. The CDR3 reads CASSKKVSGETYEQFF. CDR3 DNA: TGTGCCAGCAGCAAAAAGGTCAGCGGGGAGACGTATGAGCAGTTCTTC.

V and J are TRBV5-1 and TRBJ2-7; 7 bases map to TRBD1. The trim removed 5 bases at V and 2 bases at J, leaving 7 bases unmatched. Germline CDR1 reads SGHRS; CDR2 reads YFSETQ. This CDR3 spans 14 amino acids. The CDR3 DNA sequence: TGCGCCAGCAGGGCGCGGACAGGCACCTACGAGCAGTACTTC. Encoded protein: CASRARTGTYEQYF.

The gene calls are TRBV18 and TRBJ1-1; a weak D match, TRBD1 (6 bases). Trimming shortened V by 5 bases and J by 0 bases, and 16 bases separated the two germline ends. The CDR3 extends over 16 amino acids. The germline V gene encodes CDR1 KGHSH and CDR2 LQKENI. CDR3 protein: CASSFGQKELNTEAFF. CDR3 coding DNA: TGTGCCAGCTCATTCGGACAGAAAGAGCTGAACACTGAAGCTTTCTTT. Variable domain in full (rest from reference TRBV18 and TRBJ1-1): NAGVMQNPRHLVRRRGQEARLRCSPMKGHSHVYWYRQLPEEGLKFMVYLQKENIIDESGMPKERFSAEFPKEGPSILRIQQVVRGDSAAYFCASSFGQKELNTEAFFGQGTRLTVV.

The rearrangement uses TRBV28 and TRBJ2-7, with D maybe TRBD1 (6 bases). Germline CDR1 MDHEN, CDR2 SYDVKM. V gave up 4 bases and J gave up 0 bases, with 22 bases separating them. CDR3 length: 18 amino acids. For the CDR3, the DNA is TGTGCCAGCAGTTCCTTAGACCCTTACAGGGTTAGCTCCTACGAGCAGTACTTC. Protein product: CASSSLDPYRVSSYEQYF.

The rearrangement joins TRBV15 to TRBJ1-1; 7 bases agree with TRBD1. The CDR3 is 16 residues long. The V gene end was trimmed by 0 bases and the J gene end by 1 base; junction bases not matched to a gene: 5. Germline V lookup: CDR1 LNHNV, CDR2 YYDKDF (reference sequence). This CDR3 reads CATSRDPDRQNTEAFF. For the CDR3, the DNA is TGTGCCACCAGCAGAGACCCGGACAGGCAGAACACTGAAGCTTTCTTT.

The rearrangement uses TRBV7-9 and TRBJ1-3; the D gene is possibly TRBD1 (5 bases). The CDR3 consists of 14 residues. V was clipped by 4 bases and J by 4 bases, with 11 bases between them. Germline V CDR1 and CDR2: SEHNR, FQNEAQ (reference sequence). The DNA for the CDR3 is TGTGCCAGCAGCTCCAGGGTGCGAGGAAACACCATATATTTT. It is translated as CASSSRVRGNTIYF.

The chain joins TRBV19 to TRBJ1-2; possible D gene TRBD1, 6 bases. This CDR3 has 16 residues. V was pared by 3 bases and J by 3 bases, with 17 bases between. The germline V gene encodes CDR1 LNHDA and CDR2 SQIVND (reference sequence). As DNA, the CDR3 is TGTGCCAGTAGTATGTACACAGGGAGCTTCGACTATGGCTACACCTTC. It encodes CASSMYTGSFDYGYTF. The variable domain in full, with the rest retrieved from reference TRBV19 and TRBJ1-2, is DGGITQSPKYLFRKEGQNVTLSCEQNLNHDAMYWYRQDPGQGLRLIYYSQIVNDFQKGDIAEGYSVSREKKESFPLTVTSAQKNPTAFYLCASSMYTGSFDYGYTFGSGTRLTVV.